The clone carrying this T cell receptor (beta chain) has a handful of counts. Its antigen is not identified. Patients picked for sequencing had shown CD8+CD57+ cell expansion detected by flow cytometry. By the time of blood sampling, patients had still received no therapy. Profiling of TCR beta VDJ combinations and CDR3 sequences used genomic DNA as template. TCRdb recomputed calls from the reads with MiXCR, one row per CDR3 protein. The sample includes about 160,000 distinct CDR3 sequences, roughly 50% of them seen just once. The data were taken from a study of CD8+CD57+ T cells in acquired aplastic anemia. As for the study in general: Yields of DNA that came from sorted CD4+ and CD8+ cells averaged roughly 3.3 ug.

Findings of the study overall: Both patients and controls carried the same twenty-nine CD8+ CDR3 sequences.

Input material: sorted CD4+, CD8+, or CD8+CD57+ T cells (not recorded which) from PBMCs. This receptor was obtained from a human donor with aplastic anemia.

The CDR3 is CATSEVGQGMVEQFF. The CDR3 DNA reads TGTGCCACCAGTGAAGTCGGACAGGGGATGGTTGAGCAGTTCTTC. The V call is TRBV24-1, the J call TRBJ2-1, with 9 bases aligning to TRBD1. The length of the CDR3 is 15 residues. Unmatched junction bases numbered 9, after V lost 4 bases and J lost 9 bases. In germline, CDR1 is KGHDR, CDR2 SFDVKD.